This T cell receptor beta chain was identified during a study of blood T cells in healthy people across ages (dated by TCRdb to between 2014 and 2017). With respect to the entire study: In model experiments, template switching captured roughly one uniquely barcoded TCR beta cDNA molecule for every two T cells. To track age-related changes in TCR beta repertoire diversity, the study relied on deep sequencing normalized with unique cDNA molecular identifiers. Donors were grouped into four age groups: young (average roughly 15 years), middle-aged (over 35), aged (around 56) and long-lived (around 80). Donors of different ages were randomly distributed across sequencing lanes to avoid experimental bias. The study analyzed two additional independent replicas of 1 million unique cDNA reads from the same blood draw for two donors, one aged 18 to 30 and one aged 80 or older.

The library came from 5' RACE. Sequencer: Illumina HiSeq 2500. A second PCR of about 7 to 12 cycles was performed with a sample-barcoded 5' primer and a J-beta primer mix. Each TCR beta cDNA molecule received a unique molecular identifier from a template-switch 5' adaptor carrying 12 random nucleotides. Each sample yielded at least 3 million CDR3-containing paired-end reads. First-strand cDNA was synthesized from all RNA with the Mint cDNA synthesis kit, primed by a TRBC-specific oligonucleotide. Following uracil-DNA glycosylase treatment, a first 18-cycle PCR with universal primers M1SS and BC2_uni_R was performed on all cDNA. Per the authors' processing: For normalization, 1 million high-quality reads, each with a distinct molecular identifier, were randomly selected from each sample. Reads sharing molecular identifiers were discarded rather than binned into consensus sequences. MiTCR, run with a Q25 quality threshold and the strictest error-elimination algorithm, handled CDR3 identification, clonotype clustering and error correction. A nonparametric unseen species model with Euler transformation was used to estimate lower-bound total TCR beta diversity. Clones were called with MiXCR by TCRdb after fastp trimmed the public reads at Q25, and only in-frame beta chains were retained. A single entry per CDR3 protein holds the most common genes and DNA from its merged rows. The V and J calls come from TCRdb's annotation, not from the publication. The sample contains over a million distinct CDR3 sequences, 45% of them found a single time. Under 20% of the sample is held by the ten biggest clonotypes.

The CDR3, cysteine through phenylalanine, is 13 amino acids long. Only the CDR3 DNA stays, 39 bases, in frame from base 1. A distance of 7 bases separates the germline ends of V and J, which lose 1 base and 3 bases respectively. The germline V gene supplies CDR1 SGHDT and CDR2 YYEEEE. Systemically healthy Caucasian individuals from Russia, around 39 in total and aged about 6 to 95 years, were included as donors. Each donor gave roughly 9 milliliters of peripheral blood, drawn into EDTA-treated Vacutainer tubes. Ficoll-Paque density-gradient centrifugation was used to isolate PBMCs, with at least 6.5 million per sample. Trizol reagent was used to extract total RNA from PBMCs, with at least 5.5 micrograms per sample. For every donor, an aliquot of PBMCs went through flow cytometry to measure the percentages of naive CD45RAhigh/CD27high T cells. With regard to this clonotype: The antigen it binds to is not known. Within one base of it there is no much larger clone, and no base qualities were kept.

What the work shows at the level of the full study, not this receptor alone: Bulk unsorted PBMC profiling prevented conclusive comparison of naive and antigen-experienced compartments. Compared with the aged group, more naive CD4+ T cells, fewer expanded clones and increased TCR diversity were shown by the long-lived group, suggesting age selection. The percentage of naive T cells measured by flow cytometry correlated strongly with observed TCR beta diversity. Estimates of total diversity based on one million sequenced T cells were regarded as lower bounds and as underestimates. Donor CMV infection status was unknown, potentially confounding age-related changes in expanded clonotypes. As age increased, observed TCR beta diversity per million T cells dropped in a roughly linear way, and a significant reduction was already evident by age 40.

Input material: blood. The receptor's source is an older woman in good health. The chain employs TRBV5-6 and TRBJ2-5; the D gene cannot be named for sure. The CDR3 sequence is CASSLQAEETQYF. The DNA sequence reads TGTGCCAGCAGCTTGCAGGCGGAAGAGACCCAGTACTTC.